The source of this TCR beta chain is a study of blood T cell repertoires in COVID-19. Study details: Acute and convalescent COVID-19 specimens originated in the United States, Italy and Spain. PBMCs, B-cell-depleted T cells, or T cells provided the cDNA or gDNA that made up the material.

This clone appeared a few times. The authors' processing: Amplification of reference gene primers provided the estimated nucleated cell counts. Profiled with immunoSEQ multiplex PCR; TCRdb holds only in-frame clones, not every one. That table supplies the V and J calls and clone size; D and trimming were determined from the DNA. The repertoire has about 140,000 clones, over 70% of them found once; the top ten carry less than 2.5%. The CDR3 length is 14 residues. CDR1 WSHSY and CDR2 SAAADI come from the germline V gene. V shed 2 bases, J shed 3 bases, and the junction held 3 bases outside the gene matches.

Material for sequencing was peripheral blood. This sequence originates from an older woman with acute or convalescent COVID-19. The chain employs TRBV10-2 and TRBJ1-1, with 7 bases identical to TRBD1. This CDR3 reads CASSEVTGDTEAFF. The CDR3 DNA follows: TGCGCCAGCAGTGAGGTCACAGGGGACACTGAAGCTTTCTTT.